The 8 T cell receptor beta chains in this list originate from one sample, sequenced in a study of T cells after yellow fever vaccination. TCRdb reanalysed the 5' RACE reads using MiXCR and keeps one entry per CDR3 protein. This sample has a few hundred thousand distinct CDR3 sequences, with 15% to 20% found just once. Specimen: PBMCs, collected before the yellow fever booster vaccination. These receptors were collected from a man between 18 and 35 years old who received the YFV17D yellow fever vaccine.

J is TRBJ1-5 and V is TRBV6-5; the match to TRBD1 covers 11 bases. Unmatched junction bases numbered 4, after V lost 5 bases and J lost 4 bases. CDR1 and CDR2 from the germline V gene are MNHEY and SVGAGI. CDR3 size: 15 residues. The CDR3 spells CASSRTGGPNQPQHF. In nucleotides, the CDR3 is TGTGCCAGCAGTAGGACAGGGGGCCCTAATCAGCCCCAGCATTTT.

A few counts support this clonotype. The chain links TRBV7-7 to TRBJ2-7; no definite D call. The CDR3 extends over 14 amino acids. Germline CDR1 SSHAT, CDR2 FNYEAQ (reference sequence). DNA of the CDR3: TGTGCTAGCAGCTTACCCAGGTATCCCTACGAGCAGTACGTC. Translation gives CASSLPRYPYEQYV.

The chain combines TRBV4-3 with TRBJ1-2; 7 bases agree with TRBD1. Per germline, CDR1 LGHNA and CDR2 YSLEER. The V and J ends lost 0 bases and 8 bases, in that order; junction bases with no gene match: 9. This CDR3 is built from 15 residues. CDR3 residues: CASSQDPGQVLGYTF. CDR3 DNA sequence: TGCGCCAGCAGCCAAGATCCAGGACAGGTCCTAGGCTACACCTTC.

The CDR3 here is CASSSQDPGNTEAFF. The DNA for the CDR3 is TGCGCCAGCAGCTCACAAGACCCAGGAAACACTGAAGCTTTCTTT. This chain joins TRBV5-1 and TRBJ1-1; D remains unclear. The CDR3 consists of 15 residues. The ends were cut back, 3 bases at V and 2 bases at J, with 14 bases in the middle. The germline gives CDR1 SGHRS, CDR2 YFSETQ.

This clonotype has just a few counts. This chain uses TRBV2 with TRBJ2-1; 9 nucleotides agree with TRBD1. Germline V gene sequence: CDR1 SNHLY, CDR2 FYNNEI. The length of the CDR3 is 13 residues. V was pared by 6 bases and J by 10 bases, with 7 bases of the junction left unmatched. CDR3 protein: CASSKDRGGEQFF. CDR3 in DNA: TGTGCCAGCAGCAAGGACAGGGGTGGCGAGCAGTTCTTC.

The chain links TRBV7-2 to TRBJ1-1; D unresolved. The CDR3 is made up of 12 amino acids. Germline-derived CDR1 and CDR2 are SGHTA and FQGNSA. With 7 bases removed from V and 4 bases from J, the gap between germline ends came to 10 bases. In DNA, the CDR3 is TGTGCCAGCACCCCCAGATCCACTGAAGCTTTCTTT. It translates to CASTPRSTEAFF. Filled out from reference TRBV7-2 and TRBJ1-1, the complete variable domain reads GAGVSQSPSNKVTEKGKDVELRCDPISGHTALYWYRQSLGQGLEFLIYFQGNSAPDKSGLPSDRFSAERTGGSVSTLTIQRTQQEDSAVYLCASTPRSTEAFFGQGTRLTVV.

This clonotype came up a few times. The chain has TRBV5-1 and TRBJ1-3; perhaps TRBD1 as D (6 bases). Germline V gene sequence: CDR1 SGHRS, CDR2 YFSETQ. V was clipped by 4 bases and J by 0 bases, with 14 bases between them. The CDR3 contains 16 residues. CDR3 sequence (DNA): TGCGCCAGCAGCAGGGGGGGTTTTGGCTCTGGAAACACCATATATTTT. This translates into CASSRGGFGSGNTIYF.

J is TRBJ1-2 and V is TRBV6-1; D is unresolved. CDR1 and CDR2 from the germline V gene are MNHNS and SASEGT. The CDR3 length is 13 residues. V was clipped by 10 bases and J by 10 bases, with 22 bases between them. The CDR3 DNA reads as TGTGCCATTCGCCCCCCGGGCTTATGGGACTACACCTTC. This codes for CAIRPPGLWDYTF.